These 29 T cell receptor beta chains came from one sample sequenced in a study of T cells in Graves' hyperthyroidism and ophthalmopathy. Researchers took RNA transcripts and amplified the TCR beta CDR3 regions from them. With the HTBI primer set, the TCR CDR3 went through a first round of RT-PCR. Using its own MiXCR run on the multiplex PCR reads, TCRdb lists one record per CDR3 protein. This table holds a few hundred thousand distinct CDR3 sequences, roughly 50% found once. Sequencing was done on a sample of peripheral blood or thyroid tissue (not recorded which). Receptor source: a woman under 30 with Graves' hyperthyroidism.

On this clonotype itself: Given a much more abundant clone one base away, this may be a read error. The chain joins TRBV7-9 to TRBJ2-7; TRBD2 matches at 10 bases. The CDR3 is made up of 16 amino acids. CDR1 and CDR2 from the germline V gene are SEHNR and FQNEAQ (reference sequence). The CDR3 spells CASSTPLAGVVYGQYF. The CDR3 DNA reads TGTGCCAGCAGCACGCCGCTAGCGGGAGTTGTGTACGGGCAGTACTTC.

The chain is built from TRBV7-8 and TRBJ1-2; TRBD1 might be the D (6 bases). Germline assignment: CDR1 SGHVS and CDR2 FQNEAQ. The CDR3 is 15 amino acids. V was shortened by 1 base and J by 4 bases, with 13 bases between the two germline ends. The CDR3: CASSLVGGSGYGYTF. The CDR3 DNA is TGTGCCAGCAGCTTAGTAGGGGGTTCCGGCTATGGCTACACCTTC. Complete variable domain (other parts from reference TRBV7-8 and TRBJ1-2): GAGVSQSPRYKVAKRGQDVALRCDPISGHVSLFWYQQALGQGPEFLTYFQNEAQLDKSGLPSDRFFAERPEGSVSTLKIQRTQQEDSAVYLCASSLVGGSGYGYTFGSGTRLTVV.

This clonotype was seen at least ten times. J is TRBJ2-5 and V is TRBV20-1; D ambiguous. The CDR3 loop spans 13 amino acids. Trimming cost V 6 bases and J 5 bases, with 16 bases left between them. CDR1 and CDR2 from the germline V gene are DFQATT and SNEGSKA (reference sequence). The CDR3 here is CSAIGRLVETQYF. The CDR3 bases are TGCAGTGCCATCGGTAGGCTAGTTGAGACCCAGTACTTC.

The chain recombines TRBV5-4 with TRBJ2-7; 7 bases align to TRBD1. V dropped 3 bases and J dropped 7; count of bases not matched to a gene: 13. In germline, CDR1 is SGHNT, CDR2 YYREEE (reference sequence). The CDR3 has 15 residues. DNA for the CDR3: TGTGCCAGCAGCTCTGGACAGGTAGGGGCTAGGGAGCAGTACTTC. Amino acids: CASSSGQVGAREQYF.

The rearrangement links TRBV15 to TRBJ1-3; D might be TRBD1 (5 bases). This CDR3 spans 13 amino acids. Germline CDR1 and CDR2: LNHNV and YYDKDF (reference sequence). The V gene lost 0 bases and the J gene lost 9 bases, with 9 bases spanning the gap. The CDR3: CATSRDRGTTIYF. The CDR3 nucleotides read TGTGCCACCAGCAGAGATCGGGGGACCACCATATATTTT.

CDR3 sequence reads: CAISESEDEAFF. The CDR3 nucleotides read TGTGCCATCAGTGAGTCGGAAGACGAAGCTTTCTTT. The genes are TRBV10-3 and TRBJ1-1, with D uncertain. This CDR3 is 12 amino acids long. Germline lookup yields CDR1 ENHRY and CDR2 SYGVKD. Trimming stripped 0 bases from V and 8 bases from J, with 7 bases between.

The rearrangement links TRBV29-1 to TRBJ2-7; 9 bases match TRBD2. CDR1 is SQVTM, CDR2 ANQGSEA, per germline. The CDR3 is 13 amino acids. The V gene end was trimmed by 5 bases and the J gene end by 4 bases; junction bases not matched to a gene: 6. The CDR3 spells CSVRTSEKYEQYF. CDR3 coding DNA: TGCAGCGTTCGGACTAGCGAAAAATACGAGCAGTACTTC.

At least ten counts were recorded for this clonotype. The J gene is TRBJ1-5, the V gene TRBV7-9; D is unclear. Germline V gene sequence: CDR1 SEHNR, CDR2 FQNEAQ (reference sequence). V lost 0 bases to trimming and J lost 5 bases, with 5 bases between them. The CDR3 length is 13 residues. Here the CDR3 reads CASSLAPDQPQHF. In nucleotides, the CDR3 is TGTGCCAGCAGCTTAGCTCCCGATCAGCCCCAGCATTTT.

The chain is built from TRBV7-9 and TRBJ1-4; D gene unclear. The germline V gene encodes CDR1 SEHNR and CDR2 FQNEAQ (reference sequence). CDR3 length: 13 amino acids. The ends were cut back, 5 bases at V and 0 bases at J, with 4 bases in the middle. Written as DNA, the CDR3 is TGTGCCAGCAGCCCTGCAACTAATGAAAAACTGTTTTTT. Protein: CASSPATNEKLFF. The full variable domain, its missing parts supplied by reference TRBV7-9 and TRBJ1-4, is DTGVSQNPRHKITKRGQNVTFRCDPISEHNRLYWYRQTLGQGPEFLTYFQNEAQLEKSRLLSDRFSAERPKGSFSTLEIQRTEQGDSAMYLCASSPATNEKLFFGSGTQLSVL.

This clonotype was seen a few times. In DNA form, the CDR3 reads TGTGCCAGCAGTTCGCAAGGCTGGGACTACACCTTC. Amino acid sequence: CASSSQGWDYTF. This chain uses TRBV27 with TRBJ1-2; D uncertain. Germline V gene lookup returns CDR1 MNHEY and CDR2 SMNVEV (reference sequence). V was trimmed by 4 bases and J by 10 bases, leaving 13 bases between them. This CDR3 contains 12 residues.

This clonotype was recorded a few times. As DNA, the CDR3 is TGCAGCGAGGACAGTAACACTGAAGCTTTCTTT. Protein product: CSEDSNTEAFF. The chain has TRBV29-1 and TRBJ1-1; possibly TRBD1 for D (6 bases). The CDR3 spans 11 residues. CDR1 and CDR2 from the germline V gene are SQVTM and ANQGSEA. The V and J ends lost 7 bases and 2 bases respectively, with 8 bases between them.

This clonotype was recorded a few times. This chain connects TRBV20-1 to TRBJ2-3, with TRBD1 matching 8 bases. In germline, CDR1 is DFQATT, CDR2 SNEGSKA (reference sequence). Trimming removed 6 bases from V and 6 bases from J; junction bases left unmatched: 8. The CDR3 is 13 residues long. CDR3 protein: CSAERQGLDTQYF. In DNA form, the CDR3 reads TGCAGTGCGGAGCGACAGGGGCTTGATACGCAGTATTTT.

This clonotype has at least ten counts. This sequence joins TRBV4-1 and TRBJ1-5, with no clear D. Trimming took off 1 base at V and 0 bases at J, with 7 bases between the two ends. Germline loops: CDR1 MGHRA, CDR2 YSYEKL. The CDR3 is made up of 15 amino acids. CDR3 sequence reads: CASSQVRDSNQPQHF. DNA of the CDR3: TGCGCCAGCAGCCAAGTAAGGGATAGCAATCAGCCCCAGCATTTT.

This clonotype occurred many times. V usage is TRBV7-2 and J usage is TRBJ1-6; the D gene is possibly TRBD1 (5 bases). V lost 8 bases, J lost 10 bases, and 15 bases lay in between. This CDR3 contains 13 residues. Germline CDR1 and CDR2: SGHTA and FQGNSA. The CDR3 DNA follows: TGTGCCAGCCGGGGCTCGGGACGGTCACCCCTCCACTTT. Encoded protein: CASRGSGRSPLHF.

This clonotype occurred a few times. The chain has TRBV19 and TRBJ1-2, with TRBD1 as a possible D gene (5 bases). Germline CDR1 is LNHDA and CDR2 is SQIVND (reference sequence). The CDR3 spans 13 residues. V was shortened by 1 base and J by 8 bases, with 11 bases between the two germline ends. CDR3 coding DNA: TGTGCCAGTAGTATAGTCGGGGGTGGAGGCTACACCTTC. Residues: CASSIVGGGGYTF.

This clonotype was seen a handful of times. The chain recombines TRBV3-1 with TRBJ2-7; TRBD2 matches at 14 bases. The CDR3 runs to 16 residues. Germline V gene sequence: CDR1 LGHDT, CDR2 YNNKEL (reference sequence). V gave up 4 bases and J gave up 7 bases; unmatched junction bases: 9. The CDR3 bases are TGTGCCAGCAGCCCTTGGACTAGCGGGAGGCAGGGAGAGCAGTACTTC. This translates into CASSPWTSGRQGEQYF.

Concerning this clonotype: Given the absence of the conserved phenylalanine or tryptophan at the CDR3 end, a read error is likely. The DNA is left out, because the CDR3 cannot be placed on it with certainty; the CDR3 is given as TCRdb lists it. J is TRBJ2-5 and V is TRBV6-1; the tabulated D call, TRBD1, remains unverified against the DNA. Including both end residues, the CDR3 is 8 amino acids long. CDR1 MNHNS and CDR2 SASEGT come from the germline V gene. CDR3 region: CASSDPGG.

This clonotype came up many times. V gene TRBV24-1 combines with J gene TRBJ2-6, with D uncertain. V lost 3 bases to trimming and J lost 2 bases, with 7 bases between them. CDR1 and CDR2 from the germline V gene are KGHDR and SFDVKD. The CDR3 length is 15 residues. This CDR3 is CATSDRQAGANVLTF. The CDR3 bases are TGTGCCACCAGTGATAGGCAAGCTGGGGCCAACGTCCTGACTTTC.

The chain is built from TRBV29-1 and TRBJ1-5; 8 bases match TRBD1. V trimming: 5 bases; J trimming: 3 bases; junction bases outside the gene matches: 6. The germline CDR1 and CDR2 sequences are SQVTM and ANQGSEA. CDR3 length: 14 amino acids. CDR3 DNA sequence: TGCAGCGTTTTAGGGACAGGCGTCAATCAGCCCCAGCATTTT. This codes for CSVLGTGVNQPQHF.

The sample holds many counts of this clonotype. V usage is TRBV27 and J usage is TRBJ1-1; unclear D gene. Trimming left V 2 bases short and J 7 bases short, with 11 bases between. The CDR3 covers 13 residues. Germline loops: CDR1 MNHEY, CDR2 SMNVEV (reference sequence). The CDR3 is CASSLTGNYEAFF. The CDR3 DNA is TGTGCCAGCAGTTTAACTGGAAACTATGAAGCTTTCTTT.

Ten or more counts support this clonotype. Relative to the germline gene, one junction end is altered; a read error may explain this. The J gene is TRBJ2-5, the V gene TRBV6-1; D ambiguous. Germline-derived CDR1 and CDR2 are MNHNS and SASEGT. The CDR3 extends over 13 amino acids. Here the CDR3 reads CASAARHQETQYF. In DNA form, the CDR3 reads TGTGCCAGTGCGGCGCGCCACCAGGAGACCCAGTACTTC.

There are many counts of this clonotype. The V and J genes are TRBV2 and TRBJ1-1; weak D call: TRBD1 (5 bases). V lost 3 bases and J lost 11, with 16 bases in between. Germline V CDR1 and CDR2: SNHLY, FYNNEI. This CDR3 is built from 13 residues. CDR3 amino acids: CASSDLEGEEAFF. The CDR3 nucleotides read TGTGCCAGCAGTGATTTGGAAGGGGAGGAGGCTTTCTTT.

The chain is built from TRBV7-9 and TRBJ2-2; 9 nucleotides match TRBD2. After removal of 5 bases from V and 5 bases from J, the junction contained 12 bases not matched to a gene. Germline V gene sequence: CDR1 SEHNR, CDR2 FQNEAQ (reference sequence). The length of the CDR3 is 17 residues. The CDR3 loop reads CASSGGEREVATGELFF. The CDR3 DNA sequence: TGTGCCAGCAGCGGGGGCGAGCGGGAGGTCGCTACCGGGGAGCTGTTTTTT.

This clonotype has at least ten counts. The chain joins TRBV12-3 or TRBV12-4 to TRBJ2-5; TRBD2 aligns across 10 bases. CDR3 length: 19 amino acids. V was pared by 5 bases and J by 3 bases, with 18 bases of the junction left unmatched. The CDR3 region is CASSEDLAGESRVKETQYF. CDR3 nucleotide sequence: TGTGCCAGCAGTGAGGATCTAGCGGGAGAGAGCCGGGTGAAAGAGACCCAGTACTTC.

This clonotype showed up many times. The chain joins TRBV12-3 or TRBV12-4 to TRBJ1-4, with D uncertain. This CDR3 has 14 residues. The ends were cut back, 2 bases at V and 3 bases at J, with 7 bases in the middle. The DNA for the CDR3 is TGTGCCAGCAGTTTATGGGCAGCTAATGAAAAACTGTTTTTT. Its translation: CASSLWAANEKLFF.

This clonotype was observed many times. CDR3 coding DNA: TGTGCCAGCAGTTCCCTAACCGACAGGGGGGATTACGAGCAGTACTTC. Protein sequence: CASSSLTDRGDYEQYF. V and J are TRBV12-3 or TRBV12-4 and TRBJ2-7; 9 nucleotides align to TRBD1. V was clipped by 4 bases and J by 4 bases; unmatched bases: 11. There are 16 residues in the CDR3.

This clonotype was seen many times. The chain recombines TRBV7-9 with TRBJ2-1; D call uncertain. This CDR3 has 11 amino acids. Trimming cost V 9 bases and J 7 bases, with 10 bases left between them. CDR1 and CDR2 (germline): SEHNR, FQNEAQ (reference sequence). The CDR3 coding sequence is TGTGCCAGTGCAATGGGAAATGAGCAGTTCTTC. Translating it yields CASAMGNEQFF.

The chain links TRBV20-1 to TRBJ2-1; D perhaps matches TRBD2 (6 bases). The germline gives CDR1 DFQATT, CDR2 SNEGSKA (reference sequence). The germline V and J ends were trimmed by 1 base and 0 bases, with 13 bases remaining between them. The CDR3 is made up of 16 amino acids. CDR3 sequence (DNA): TGCAGTGCTAGAGGACCAGGCGGGAACTCCTACAATGAGCAGTTCTTC. Translated, it gives CSARGPGGNSYNEQFF.

This sequence joins TRBV7-9 and TRBJ1-2; D is unresolved. V was cut by 5 bases and J by 2 bases, with 9 bases left in between. CDR1 is SEHNR, CDR2 FQNEAQ, per germline (reference sequence). CDR3 size: 13 residues. This CDR3 is CASSASGNYGYTF. The CDR3 nucleotides are TGTGCCAGCAGCGCCTCGGGGAACTATGGCTACACCTTC.